The subject of this entry is one T cell receptor (beta chain). No antigen is known for it. The data derive from a study of response to subunit inactivated influenza vaccine. General study results and limits: Authors proposed each seasonal influenza vaccination draws in few new T cells.

Deletions cut 0 bases from V and 5 bases from J, with 10 bases between. Germline V CDR1 and CDR2: DFQATT, SNEGSKA (reference sequence). CDR3 length equals 13 residues. TCRdb analysed the RT-PCR reads with MiXCR anew, one entry per CDR3 protein. Altogether some 300,000 distinct CDR3 sequences are present, 20% to 25% being singletons, with the ten largest covering 9% to 12%. The sample here was PBMCs from blood, taken 21 months after vaccination. This sequence joins TRBV20-1 and TRBJ2-5; D remains ambiguous. This TCR was recovered from a man aged 50-75 years who received an inactivated influenza vaccine. CDR3 protein: CSARDSAPETQYF. The CDR3 DNA follows: TGCAGTGCTAGAGACAGTGCCCCGGAGACCCAGTACTTC.